The source of this T cell receptor beta chain is a study of shared clonotypes between healthy human individuals. Profiling relied on immunoSEQ multiplex PCR, and the TCRdb table lists in-frame clones only, not all of them. Of hundreds of thousands of clones in the sample, over 60% are singletons; the top ten hold 10% to 15%. The V gene's germline CDR1 is MNHEY and CDR2 SVGAGI. The CDR3 spans 15 residues. Trimming at V came to 5 bases and at J to 3 bases, leaving 4 bases not matched to a gene. The clonotype was recovered from a woman between 40 and 50 years old in good health. Some clones in this sample may be carry-over from other donors' samples. The V and J genes are TRBV6-5 and TRBJ2-1, with 10 bases that match TRBD2. The material sequenced was PBMCs. DNA for the CDR3: TGTGCCAGCAGTGCTGGACTAGCGGACTACAATGAGCAGTTCTTC. It encodes CASSAGLADYNEQFF.